Reported below is one T cell receptor (beta chain). Germline V gene sequence: CDR1 SGHRS, CDR2 YFSETQ. This CDR3 comprises 16 residues. Trimming left V 6 bases short and J 2 bases short, with 19 bases between. These data come from a study of technical replicates of blood from several donors. Method: immunoSEQ multiplex PCR; TCRdb's copy keeps in-frame clones and lacks some. The sample gives 90,000 to 100,000 clones, 96% of which show up once; approximately 0.36% is in the top ten. This receptor was taken from a human donor in good health. The V call is TRBV5-1, the J call TRBJ2-3; possibly TRBD2 for D (6 bases). The sequencing input was T cells isolated from PBMCs. CDR3 coding DNA: TGCGCCAGCATTTCAGGGAGCAGGACTATCACAGATACGCAGTATTTT. Its protein is CASISGSRTITDTQYF.